The T cell receptor (beta chain) described here comes from a study of OX40 agonist ivuxolimab in advanced cancers. Overall study results and limits: Low normalized clonal expansion also occurred in some nonresponding patients.

The CDR3 sequence is 15 residues long. After removal of 0 bases from V and 0 bases from J, the junction contained 2 bases not matched to a gene. The germline V gene encodes CDR1 SGHTA and CDR2 FQGNSA. Worth noting for this clone: No antigen is known for it.

Sequencing was performed with immunoSEQ multiplex PCR; in TCRdb, only in-frame clones are kept and a portion is missing. The sample includes some 66,000 clones, 70% to 80% seen only once; the top ten take 1.6%. The sequence came from an adult with an advanced solid tumor such as melanoma, head and neck, liver or kidney cancer. This rearrangement joins TRBV7-2 to TRBJ2-7, with TRBD2 matching over 7 bases. Source: CD4+ or CD8+ T cells sorted from blood, taken in a trial of the OX40 agonist ivuxolimab. The DNA of the CDR3 is TGTGCCAGCAGCTTAGCAGCGGGGAGCTCCTACGAGCAGTACTTC. The encoded protein is CASSLAAGSSYEQYF. Full variable domain (missing parts from reference TRBV7-2 and TRBJ2-7): GAGVSQSPSNKVTEKGKDVELRCDPISGHTALYWYRQSLGQGLEFLIYFQGNSAPDKSGLPSDRFSAERTGGSVSTLTIQRTQQEDSAVYLCASSLAAGSSYEQYFGPGTRLTVT.